The next 14 T cell receptor beta chains were all read from a single sample in a study of OX40 agonist ivuxolimab in advanced cancers. The protocol was immunoSEQ multiplex PCR, while the TCRdb copy is restricted to in-frame clones and leaves out a portion. The sample comprises tens of thousands of clones, less than 90% of which are singletons, and 3.4% rests with the top ten. Sample: CD4+ or CD8+ T cells sorted from blood, taken in a trial of the OX40 agonist ivuxolimab. These receptors were taken from an adult with an advanced solid tumor such as melanoma, head and neck, liver or kidney cancer.

The rearrangement uses TRBV10-3 and TRBJ1-6; a weak D match, TRBD1 (6 bases). V lost 3 bases and J 11 bases, leaving 11 bases between the germline ends. In germline, CDR1 is ENHRY, CDR2 SYGVKD. The CDR3 spans 13 residues. This CDR3 is CAISEQGVPPLHF. DNA of the CDR3: TGTGCCATCAGTGAACAGGGAGTTCCACCCCTCCACTTT.

The chain carries TRBV5-1 and TRBJ2-1; TRBD2 matches at 15 bases. V lost 4 bases, J lost 8 bases, and 7 bases stayed unmatched. Looked up from germline, CDR1 is SGHRS and CDR2 is YFSETQ. The CDR3 is 16 residues long. CDR3 nucleotides: TGCGCCAGCAGCGGCGGGACTAGCGGGGGGCGCGATGAGCAGTTCTTC. This sequence encodes CASSGGTSGGRDEQFF.

The J gene is TRBJ1-4, the V gene TRBV27, with a tentative D call TRBD1 (5 bases). CDR3 length: 15 amino acids. The germline V gene has CDR1 MNHEY and CDR2 SMNVEV (reference sequence). V lost 6 bases and J 0 bases, leaving 11 bases between the germline ends. DNA of the CDR3: TGTGCCAGCAGGGAGGGGTCCGCAACTAATGAAAAACTGTTTTTT. This gives the protein CASREGSATNEKLFF.

The V gene is TRBV30, the J gene TRBJ1-3; possible D gene TRBD1, 6 bases. Trimming cost V 5 bases and J 0 bases, with 8 bases left between them. The CDR3 runs to 13 residues. Germline lookup yields CDR1 GTSNPN and CDR2 SVGIG (reference sequence). The CDR3 DNA follows: TGTGCCTGGGAAGGGGGCTCTGGAAACACCATATATTTT. It translates to CAWEGGSGNTIYF.

The V gene is TRBV5-6, the J gene TRBJ2-1; 8 bases map to TRBD2. The trim removed 1 base at V and 4 bases at J, leaving 4 bases unmatched. Per the germline V gene, CDR1 is SGHDT and CDR2 is YYEEEE. The CDR3 extends over 15 amino acids. The CDR3 DNA reads TGTGCCAGCAGCTTGTTAGCGGGGTTTTACAATGAGCAGTTCTTC. Translated: CASSLLAGFYNEQFF.

The chain recombines TRBV28 with TRBJ1-1, with D possibly TRBD1 on 6 matching bases. Germline V lookup: CDR1 MDHEN, CDR2 SYDVKM. This CDR3 has 16 amino acids. Trimming stripped 6 bases from V and 1 base from J, with 18 bases between. In DNA form, the CDR3 reads TGTGCCAGCAGCAAACCCAAGGACAGAGAGAACACTGAAGCTTTCTTT. It encodes CASSKPKDRENTEAFF.

The chain employs TRBV21-1 and TRBJ2-3; the table gives TRBD1 as D, unverified against the DNA. TRBV21-1 corresponds to a pseudogene. The CDR3 is 16 amino acids. This CDR3 reads CASSKDKRTGEDTQYF. CDR3 in DNA: TGTGCCAGCAGCAAAGACAAAAGGACAGGGGAAGATACGCAGTATTTT.

The chain combines TRBV2 with TRBJ1-4; no clear D. The CDR3 is made up of 14 amino acids. V gave up 6 bases and J gave up 5 bases, with 13 bases separating them. Germline values: CDR1 SNHLY, CDR2 FYNNEI. The CDR3 DNA sequence: TGTGCCAGCAGGTTCCCGGACGGAAATGAAAAACTGTTTTTT. Amino acid sequence: CASRFPDGNEKLFF.

The chain recombines TRBV4-1 with TRBJ2-5; D is possibly TRBD2 (6 bases). Germline V CDR1 and CDR2: MGHRA, YSYEKL. This CDR3 spans 14 amino acids. V was trimmed by 3 bases and J by 2 bases, leaving 10 bases between them. The CDR3 DNA sequence: TGCGCCAGCAGCCACGCCGGGAGTCAAGAGACCCAGTACTTC. Protein product: CASSHAGSQETQYF.

This clone turned up a few times. The chain recombines TRBV11-2 with TRBJ2-4; 13 bases are a match to TRBD2. Germline trimming cut 5 bases from V and 4 bases from J; bases unmatched to any gene: 8. The CDR3 covers 17 residues. The germline CDR1 and CDR2 sequences are SGHAT and FQNNGV. The CDR3 loop is CASSPQLAGGRKNIQYF. The CDR3 DNA sequence: TGTGCCAGCAGCCCCCAACTAGCGGGGGGGCGAAAAAACATTCAGTACTTC.

V is TRBV5-4 and J is TRBJ1-2; D gene uncertain. Germline assignment: CDR1 SGHNT and CDR2 YYREEE (reference sequence). The CDR3 has 11 residues. Between the trimmed V and J ends, which lost 4 bases and 6 bases, there was a span of 7 bases. CDR3 nucleotides: TGTGCCAGCAGCACCCTTGATGGCTACACCTTC. The encoded protein is CASSTLDGYTF.

The gene calls are TRBV30 and TRBJ2-5; D is uncertain. V was trimmed by 3 bases and J by 3 bases, leaving 8 bases between them. The V gene's germline CDR1 is GTSNPN and CDR2 SVGIG (reference sequence). This CDR3 spans 12 amino acids. The CDR3 DNA follows: TGTGCCTGGAGCTATCAAGAAGAGACCCAGTACTTC. Translation gives CAWSYQEETQYF.

This chain joins TRBV18 and TRBJ2-1; 7 bases line up with TRBD2. With 0 bases clipped from V and 6 bases from J, the junction kept 8 bases outside the gene matches. Germline V gene lookup returns CDR1 KGHSH and CDR2 LQKENI. The length of the CDR3 is 16 residues. CDR3 amino acids: CASSPPSQAGLNEQFF. CDR3 in DNA: TGTGCCAGCTCACCACCGTCTCAAGCGGGACTCAATGAGCAGTTCTTC.

V and J are TRBV9 and TRBJ2-4; TRBD1 might be the D (5 bases). Trimming removed 1 base from V and 15 bases from J, with 14 bases in between. Per germline, CDR1 SGDLS and CDR2 YYNGEE. The CDR3 covers 12 residues. The CDR3 reads CASSVLGQPLYF. The DNA of the CDR3 is TGTGCCAGCAGCGTACTCGGACAACCCCTGTACTTC.